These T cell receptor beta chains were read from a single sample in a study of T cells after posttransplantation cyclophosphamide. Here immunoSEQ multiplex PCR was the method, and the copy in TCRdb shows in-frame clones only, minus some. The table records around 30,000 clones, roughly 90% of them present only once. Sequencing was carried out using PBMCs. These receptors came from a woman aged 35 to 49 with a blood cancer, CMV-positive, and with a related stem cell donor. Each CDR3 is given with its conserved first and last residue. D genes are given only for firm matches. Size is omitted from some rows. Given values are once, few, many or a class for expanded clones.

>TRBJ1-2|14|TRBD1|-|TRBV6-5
CATTTGEVNYGYTF
TGTGCCACTACTACAGGGGAGGTCAACTATGGCTACACCTTC
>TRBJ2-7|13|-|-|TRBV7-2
CASSFGGMSEQYF
TGTGCCAGCAGCTTCGGAGGGATGAGCGAGCAGTACTTC
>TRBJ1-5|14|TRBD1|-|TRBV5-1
CASSLWAGGAPQHF
TGCGCCAGCAGCTTGTGGGCAGGGGGCGCGCCCCAGCATTTT
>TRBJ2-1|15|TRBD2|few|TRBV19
CASTDGTSGGLGQFF
TGTGCCAGCACCGACGGGACTAGCGGGGGCCTAGGACAGTTCTTC
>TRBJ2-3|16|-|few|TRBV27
CASSLGRQASTDTQYF
TGTGCCAGCAGTTTAGGCCGACAAGCTAGCACAGATACGCAGTATTTT
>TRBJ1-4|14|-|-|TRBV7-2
CASSFLGEGEKLFF
TGTGCCAGCAGCTTTTTAGGGGAAGGTGAAAAACTGTTTTTT
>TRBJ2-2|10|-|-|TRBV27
CASVGGELFF
TGTGCCAGCGTCGGCGGGGAGCTGTTTTTT
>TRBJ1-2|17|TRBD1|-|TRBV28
CASSITGTGASWGGYTF
TGTGCCAGCAGCATCACCGGGACAGGCGCTTCTTGGGGAGGCTACACCTTC
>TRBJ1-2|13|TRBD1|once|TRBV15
CATSRDRSNGYTF
TGTGCCACCAGCAGGGACAGGTCCAATGGCTACACCTTC
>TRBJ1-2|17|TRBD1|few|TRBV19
CASSIDTGTGVRNGYTF
TGTGCCAGTAGTATAGATACCGGGACAGGGGTGAGGAATGGCTACACCTTC
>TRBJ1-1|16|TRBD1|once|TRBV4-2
CASSQLTGMHVDEAFF
TGTGCCAGCAGCCAATTGACAGGGATGCATGTGGATGAAGCTTTCTTT
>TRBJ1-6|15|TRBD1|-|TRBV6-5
CASGRGDRANSPLHF
TGTGCCAGCGGCAGGGGGGACAGGGCTAATTCACCCCTCCACTTT
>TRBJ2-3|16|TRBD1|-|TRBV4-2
CASSLFLRDSSDTQYF
TGTGCCAGCAGCCTATTCCTCCGGGACAGCTCAGATACGCAGTATTTT
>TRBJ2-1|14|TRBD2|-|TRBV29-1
CSVETSGGLNEQFF
TGCAGCGTTGAGACTAGCGGGGGCCTCAATGAGCAGTTCTTC
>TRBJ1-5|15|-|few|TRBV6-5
CASSYPRGSNQPQHF
TGTGCCAGCAGTTACCCCAGGGGAAGCAATCAGCCCCAGCATTTT
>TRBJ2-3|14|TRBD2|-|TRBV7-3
CASSFSGGTDTQYF
TGTGCCAGCAGCTTTAGCGGGGGCACAGATACGCAGTATTTT
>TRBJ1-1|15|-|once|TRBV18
CASSPLDSLLTEAFF
TGTGCCAGCTCACCACTGGACAGTCTCCTCACTGAAGCTTTCTTT
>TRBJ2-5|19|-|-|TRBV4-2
CASSPRGGQAGVEQETQYF
TGTGCCAGCAGCCCGAGGGGGGGACAGGCAGGGGTGGAACAAGAGACCCAGTACTTC
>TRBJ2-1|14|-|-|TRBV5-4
CASSFGPGLNEQFF
-
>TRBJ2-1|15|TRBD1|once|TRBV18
CASSPGGTGINEQFF
TGTGCCAGCTCACCGGGAGGGACAGGGATAAATGAGCAGTTCTTC
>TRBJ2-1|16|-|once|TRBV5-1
CASSGAWEGLYNEQFF
TGCGCCAGCAGCGGGGCTTGGGAAGGGTTATACAATGAGCAGTTCTTC
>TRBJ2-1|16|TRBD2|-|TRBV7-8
CASSRAGRGANNEQFF
TGTGCCAGCAGTCGGGCAGGGCGGGGGGCTAACAATGAGCAGTTCTTC
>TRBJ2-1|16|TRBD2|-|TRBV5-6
CASSLERGLSYNEQFF
TGTGCCAGCAGCTTGGAGCGGGGGTTGTCCTACAATGAGCAGTTCTTC
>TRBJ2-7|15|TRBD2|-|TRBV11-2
CASSYRTSGHYEQYF
TGTGCCAGCAGCTATCGGACTAGCGGCCACTACGAGCAGTACTTC
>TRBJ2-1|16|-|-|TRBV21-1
CASTSWAHLSYNEQFF
TGTGCCAGCACCTCGTGGGCTCACCTCTCCTACAATGAGCAGTTCTTC
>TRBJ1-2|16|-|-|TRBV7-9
CASSSKQVLGWDGYTF
TGTGCCAGCAGCTCGAAACAGGTTTTAGGATGGGATGGCTACACCTTC
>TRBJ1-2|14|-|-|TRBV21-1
CASRQSSFGYGYTF
TGTGCCAGCAGACAATCCTCTTTTGGTTATGGCTACACCTTC
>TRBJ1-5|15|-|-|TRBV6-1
CASSPSGGNNQPQHF
TGTGCCAGCAGTCCCTCGGGAGGGAACAATCAGCCCCAGCATTTT
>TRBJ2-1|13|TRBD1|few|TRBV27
CASSRDSPNEQFF
TGTGCCAGCTCCCGGGACAGCCCCAATGAGCAGTTCTTC
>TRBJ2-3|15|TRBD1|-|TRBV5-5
CASSLLQGRTDTQYF
TGTGCCAGCAGCTTACTACAGGGGCGCACAGATACGCAGTATTTT
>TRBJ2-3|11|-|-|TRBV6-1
CASSYRDTQYF
TGTGCCAGCAGTTACAGGGATACGCAGTATTTT
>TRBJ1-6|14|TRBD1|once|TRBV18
CASSPDRGGSPLHF
TGTGCCAGCTCACCGGACAGGGGAGGCTCACCCCTCCACTTT
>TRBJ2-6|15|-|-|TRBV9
CASSVAGFGANVLTF
TGTGCCAGCAGCGTAGCGGGGTTCGGGGCCAACGTCCTGACTTTC
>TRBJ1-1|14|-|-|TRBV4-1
CASSQESGITEAFF
TGCGCCAGCAGCCAAGAATCCGGGATTACTGAAGCTTTCTTT
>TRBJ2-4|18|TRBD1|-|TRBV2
CASSEAENRGLVKNIQYF
TGTGCCAGCAGTGAAGCCGAAAACAGGGGGTTGGTCAAAAACATTCAGTACTTC
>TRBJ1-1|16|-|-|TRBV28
CASSKLRRELNTEAFF
TGTGCCAGCAGCAAACTCAGACGGGAGTTGAACACTGAAGCTTTCTTT
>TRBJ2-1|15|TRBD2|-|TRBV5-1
CASSVGGASYNEQFF
TGCGCCAGCAGCGTCGGGGGGGCCAGCTACAATGAGCAGTTCTTC
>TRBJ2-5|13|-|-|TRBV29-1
CSVDGERTETQYF
TGCAGCGTTGACGGGGAAAGGACGGAGACCCAGTACTTC
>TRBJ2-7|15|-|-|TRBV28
CASSLRRVAYYEQYF
TGTGCCAGCAGTTTGAGGAGGGTCGCGTACTACGAGCAGTACTTC
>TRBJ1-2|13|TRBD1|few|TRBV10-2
CASSDTGGEGYTF
TGCGCCAGCAGTGACACAGGGGGGGAAGGCTACACCTTC
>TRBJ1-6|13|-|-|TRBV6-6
CAISDSKNSPLHF
TGTGCCATCTCGGACAGTAAGAATTCACCCCTCCACTTT
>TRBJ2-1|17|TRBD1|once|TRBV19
CASSIDPTGKSYNEQFF
TGTGCCAGTAGTATAGACCCGACAGGGAAATCATACAATGAGCAGTTCTTC
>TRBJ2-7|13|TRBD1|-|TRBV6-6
CASRGQGEDEQYF
TGTGCCAGCAGGGGACAGGGCGAGGACGAGCAGTACTTC
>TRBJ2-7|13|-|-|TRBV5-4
CASSLPGVYEQYF
TGTGCCAGCAGCCTCCCCGGGGTCTACGAGCAGTACTTC
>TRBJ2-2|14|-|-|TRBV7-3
CASSLQGNTGELFF
TGTGCCAGCAGCCTCCAGGGAAACACCGGGGAGCTGTTTTTT
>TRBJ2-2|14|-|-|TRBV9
CASSATGGVEELFF
TGTGCCAGCAGCGCCACCGGGGGTGTCGAGGAGCTGTTTTTT
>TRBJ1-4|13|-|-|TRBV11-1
CASSSALDGKLFF
TGTGCCAGCAGCTCGGCCCTAGATGGAAAACTGTTTTTT
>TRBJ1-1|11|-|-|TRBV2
CASSGTVEAFF
TGTGCCAGCAGTGGGACAGTTGAAGCTTTCTTT
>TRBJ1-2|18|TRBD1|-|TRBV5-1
CASSLGDRGTLSLYGYTF
TGCGCCAGCAGCCTGGGGGACAGGGGTACCTTAAGCCTCTATGGCTACACCTTC
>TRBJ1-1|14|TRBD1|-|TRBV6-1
CASITGGFWTEAFF
TGTGCCAGTATTACAGGGGGCTTTTGGACTGAAGCTTTCTTT
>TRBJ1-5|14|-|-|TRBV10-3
CAIGSAGVNQPQHF
TGTGCCATCGGATCAGCAGGGGTCAATCAGCCCCAGCATTTT
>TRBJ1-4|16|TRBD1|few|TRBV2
CAIRGTGKVTNEKLFF
TGTGCCATCCGCGGGACAGGGAAAGTAACTAATGAAAAACTGTTTTTT
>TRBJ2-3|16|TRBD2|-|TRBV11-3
CASSSKGLAGADTQYF
TGTGCCAGCAGTTCGAAGGGACTAGCGGGGGCAGATACGCAGTATTTT
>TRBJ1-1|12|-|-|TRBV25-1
CASSPNGRGTFF
TGTGCCAGCAGTCCAAACGGCAGGGGAACTTTCTTT
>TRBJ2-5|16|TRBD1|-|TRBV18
CASSTPGTGLQETQYF
TGTGCCAGCTCAACCCCCGGGACAGGGCTTCAAGAGACCCAGTACTTC